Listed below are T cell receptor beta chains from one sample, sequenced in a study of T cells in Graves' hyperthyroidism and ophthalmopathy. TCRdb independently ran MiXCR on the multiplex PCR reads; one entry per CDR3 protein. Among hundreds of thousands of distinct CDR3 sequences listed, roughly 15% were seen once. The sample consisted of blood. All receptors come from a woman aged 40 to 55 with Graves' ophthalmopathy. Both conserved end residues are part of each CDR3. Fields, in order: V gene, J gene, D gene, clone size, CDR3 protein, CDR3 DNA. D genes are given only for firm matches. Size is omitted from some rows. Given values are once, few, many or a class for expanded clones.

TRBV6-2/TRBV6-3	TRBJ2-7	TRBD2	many	CASSYSTRQGSGLAGPYEQYF	TGTGCCAGCAGTTACTCAACTCGACAGGGCTCTGGTCTAGCGGGACCCTACGAGCAGTACTTC
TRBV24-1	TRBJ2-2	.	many	CATSDPGANTGELFF	TGTGCCACCAGTGATCCAGGGGCGAACACCGGGGAGCTGTTTTTT
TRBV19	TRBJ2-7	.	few	CASRVGDEQYF	TGTGCCAGTAGAGTGGGGGACGAGCAGTACTTC
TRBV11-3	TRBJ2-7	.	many	CASSHGSWREQYF	TGTGCCAGCAGCCACGGGTCTTGGAGGGAGCAGTACTTC
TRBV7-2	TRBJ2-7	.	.	CASTTGAGQSYEQYF	TGTGCCAGCACAACAGGGGCGGGACAGTCCTACGAGCAGTACTTC
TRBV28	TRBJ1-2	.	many	CASNPTLKGGGGYTF	TGTGCCAGCAACCCCACCCTTAAGGGGGGAGGGGGCTACACCTTC
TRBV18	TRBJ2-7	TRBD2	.	CASSLQAQGTSGSRGEQYF	TGTGCCAGCTCACTCCAGGCACAGGGCACTAGCGGGTCCAGAGGAGAGCAGTACTTC
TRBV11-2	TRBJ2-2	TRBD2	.	CASFSPPEGASGRFGELFF	TGTGCCAGCTTCTCCCCGCCCGAAGGTGCCAGCGGGAGATTCGGGGAGCTGTTTTTT
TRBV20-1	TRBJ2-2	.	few	CSATGQMNTGELFF	TGCAGTGCTACCGGACAGATGAACACCGGGGAGCTGTTTTTT
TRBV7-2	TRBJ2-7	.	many	CASSLGGWYEQYF	TGTGCCAGCAGCTTAGGCGGGTGGTACGAGCAGTACTTC
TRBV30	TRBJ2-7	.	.	CAWRRQATYEQYF	TGTGCCTGGCGCCGACAGGCAACCTACGAGCAGTACTTC
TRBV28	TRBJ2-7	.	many	CASSQQLVPPEQYF	TGTGCCAGCAGTCAACAGTTAGTTCCCCCCGAGCAGTACTTC
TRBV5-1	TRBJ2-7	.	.	CASSPPTLDAASSYEQYF	TGCGCCAGCAGCCCCCCCACGCTGGATGCGGCTTCTTCCTACGAGCAGTACTTC
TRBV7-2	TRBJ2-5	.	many	CASRGPRQGGETQYF	TGTGCCAGCAGAGGACCCCGGCAGGGCGGGGAGACCCAGTACTTC
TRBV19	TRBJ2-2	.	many	CASMALKYTGELFF	TGTGCCAGTATGGCTTTAAAGTACACCGGGGAGCTGTTTTTT
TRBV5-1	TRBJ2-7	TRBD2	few	CASSEPAFGLAETYEQYF	TGCGCCAGCAGCGAACCAGCTTTCGGACTAGCGGAAACCTACGAGCAGTACTTC
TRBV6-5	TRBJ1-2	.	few	CASSYPRGGGYTF	TGTGCCAGCAGTTACCCACGGGGGGGAGGCTACACCTTC
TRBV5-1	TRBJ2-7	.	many	CASSLESGYLYEQYF	TGCGCCAGCAGCTTGGAATCCGGCTACCTCTACGAGCAGTACTTC
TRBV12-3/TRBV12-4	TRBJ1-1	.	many	CASSLFDSEAFF	TGTGCCAGCAGTTTGTTCGATTCTGAAGCTTTCTTT
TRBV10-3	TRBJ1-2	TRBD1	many	CAIRDGQGTNYGYTF	TGTGCCATCAGGGATGGACAGGGGACTAACTATGGCTACACCTTC
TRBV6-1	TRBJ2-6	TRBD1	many	CASSGQTGFSGANVLTF	TGTGCCAGCAGTGGCCAGACAGGGTTCTCTGGGGCCAACGTCCTGACTTTC
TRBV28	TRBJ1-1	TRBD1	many	CASNMDRGMAEAFF	TGTGCCAGCAACATGGACAGGGGAATGGCTGAAGCTTTCTTT
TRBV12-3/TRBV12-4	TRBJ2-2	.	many	CASRSSNTGELFF	TGTGCCAGCAGGTCCTCGAACACCGGGGAGCTGTTTTTT
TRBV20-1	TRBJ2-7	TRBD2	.	CSAPIAGGLTYEQYF	TGCAGTGCTCCAATAGCGGGGGGCCTAACCTACGAGCAGTACTTC
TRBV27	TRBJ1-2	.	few	CASSLYPGVYGYTF	TGTGCCAGCAGTTTATACCCAGGGGTCTATGGCTACACCTTC
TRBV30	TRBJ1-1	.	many	CAWSVWEGTTEAFF	TGTGCCTGGAGTGTATGGGAGGGGACCACTGAAGCTTTCTTT
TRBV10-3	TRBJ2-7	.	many	CAISDSDESEQYF	TGTGCCATCAGTGACAGTGACGAAAGCGAGCAGTACTTC
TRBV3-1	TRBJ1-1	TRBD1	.	CASSLQGMTEAFF	TGTGCCAGCAGCCTACAGGGGATGACTGAAGCTTTCTTT
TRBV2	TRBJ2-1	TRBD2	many	CASSEGRFRWGGRATSSYNEQFF	TGTGCCAGCAGTGAAGGACGTTTTCGTTGGGGCGGGAGGGCCACGAGCTCCTACAATGAGCAGTTCTTC
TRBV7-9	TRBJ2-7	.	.	CASSLRGGDRYEQYF	TGTGCCAGCAGCCTTAGGGGTGGTGATCGGTACGAGCAGTACTTC
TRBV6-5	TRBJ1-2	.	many	CASSYSRGRYGYTF	TGTGCCAGCAGTTACTCACGGGGGAGGTATGGCTACACCTTC
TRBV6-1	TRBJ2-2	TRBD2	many	CASSAYGGGLAANTGELFF	TGTGCCAGCAGTGCATACGGTGGGGGACTAGCGGCGAACACCGGGGAGCTGTTTTTT
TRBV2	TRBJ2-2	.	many	CASKIALGTGELFF	TGTGCCAGCAAAATCGCCCTGGGCACCGGGGAGCTGTTTTTT
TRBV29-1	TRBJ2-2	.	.	CSVTGKLNTGELFF	TGCAGCGTTACCGGGAAACTGAACACCGGGGAGCTGTTTTTT
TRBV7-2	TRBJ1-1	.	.	CASSFAGKTEAFF	TGTGCCAGCAGCTTTGCAGGGAAAACTGAAGCTTTCTTT